This TCR beta chain was captured by sequencing in a study of T cells after yellow fever vaccination (dated by TCRdb to the late 2010s). Concerning the study at large: The SMART-Seq v4 Ultra Low Input RNA kit was used to prepare libraries from fractions with low cell numbers. To track T-cell clones before and after primary and booster YFV17D yellow fever vaccination, bulk TCR alpha and beta repertoires were sequenced longitudinally. The cohort comprised two healthy male donors, one aged 18 to 30 and one aged 30 to 40 years. Blood was drawn at multiple timepoints before and after primary and secondary immunization, with bulk PBMC replicates and cell subsets isolated.

TCR cDNA was synthesized by 5'RACE template switching, through which a universal primer site and unique molecular identifiers were introduced. Priming of cDNA synthesis was performed from both the TCR alpha and TCR beta constant segments. Libraries were amplified in two PCR steps, with sample barcodes and sequencing adapters added in the second step. Libraries were sequenced on Illumina HiSeq 2500 (2x100 bp) or NovaSeq (2x150 bp). In the paper's pipeline: Demultiplexing of reads and collapsing into UMI consensus sequences were performed with MIGEC, and V(D)J alignment was carried out with MiXCR. Using edgeR on replicate PBMC samples, clonotypes were called vaccine-responding if FDR was below 0.01 and the log2 fold change was above 5 up to day 15. CD4 or CD8 identity was assigned to each bulk clonotype according to whether the clonotype was present at higher abundance in the sequenced CD4 repertoire or the sequenced CD8 repertoire. TCRdb handled the public reads itself, with Q25 trimming in fastp and clone calling in MiXCR, and kept productive beta chains. Entries that share a CDR3 protein sequence are merged under the most common genes and DNA. These V and J calls originate from TCRdb's pipeline instead of the authors' own analysis. Within this sample are about 580,000 distinct CDR3 sequences, with around 16% of them counted one time only. Clones ranked in the top ten supply roughly 17% of the sample.

Taken from cysteine to phenylalanine, the CDR3 has 16 residues. Only CDR3 DNA is held: 48 bases, read in frame from base 1. Sequences MNHNS (CDR1) and SASEGT (CDR2) are obtained from the germline V gene. Deletion took 8 bases off V and 7 bases off J, with a span of 27 bases between the germline ends. In light of the paper, this sample's treatment or condition label describes: live attenuated yellow fever vaccine strain. Two biological replicates of bulk PBMCs were collected at each blood-draw timepoint. A standard Ficoll-Paque protocol was used to isolate PBMCs from peripheral blood. TriZol was used to extract RNA from bulk PBMCs, CD4 and CD8 fractions, and dextramer-positive and dextramer-negative fractions. What the research found in general, with its limitations: Compared with the primary T-cell response, the secondary T-cell response was faster but weaker, reaching its peak on day 5 rather than on day 15. Most clones expanded after primary vaccination (approximately 97% of CD4 and roughly 90% of CD8) were re-detected after the booster, suggesting that broad memory maintenance occurred. A small fraction of clonotypes appeared in both the CD4 and CD8 compartments, likely as a result of convergent recombination. Only two donors were included in the study, so the extent to which the findings can be generalized is limited. Computational filtering was needed because FACS-sorted repertoires could contain abundant contaminating clonotypes from the bulk population.

This clonotype was seen a handful of times. It lacks a known antigen. No much larger clonotype is one base removed from it; base qualities were not supplied. The receptor was isolated from a man between 18 and 35 years old who received the YFV17D yellow fever vaccine. The sample consisted of PBMCs, taken 5 to 6 days after the first yellow fever vaccination. This sequence uses TRBV6-1 and TRBJ2-7; the D gene is possibly TRBD1, with 5 bases matching. The CDR3 reads CASSLVVGAVEREQYF. The DNA reads TGTGCCAGCTCCCTTGTCGTAGGGGCGGTGGAACGTGAGCAGTACTTC.